This T cell receptor beta chain was sequenced in a study of response to subunit inactivated influenza vaccine. Study-wide findings and caveats: Researchers suggested that each seasonal influenza vaccination recruits few new T cells.

Trimming removed 0 bases from V and 5 bases from J; junction bases left unmatched: 6. Germline-derived CDR1 and CDR2 are SGHTA and FQGNSA. This CDR3 is built from 16 residues. TCRdb redid the calling of the RT-PCR reads with MiXCR, one entry per CDR3 protein. The sample lists roughly 700,000 distinct CDR3 sequences, approximately 14% occurring once. About this clonotype: Antigen specificity is unknown.

V is TRBV7-2 and J is TRBJ2-5; 10 bases are shared with TRBD2. Sequencing used PBMCs from blood, obtained around 14 days before vaccination. The sequence was collected from a man in his forties or fifties who received an inactivated influenza vaccine. This CDR3 reads CASSLALGLASETQYF. In DNA form, the CDR3 reads TGTGCCAGCAGCTTAGCTCTGGGACTAGCGTCGGAGACCCAGTACTTC.